Listed here are 20 T cell receptor beta chains from one sample, sequenced in a study of CD4+ T cells in melanoma. The method was immunoSEQ multiplex PCR; TCRdb's version includes in-frame clones alone and lacks a portion of them. The table shows several thousand clones, with about 65% occurring only once. Source material: cells from a culture (not recorded whether cultured in vitro). Receptor source: a human donor with melanoma.

This clone is judged medium-sized (0.01 to 0.1%). This chain links TRBV7-6 with TRBJ2-5; perhaps TRBD1 as D (6 bases). Trimming removed 5 bases at V and 2 bases at J, with 9 bases between. The CDR3 spans 13 residues. The germline V gene has CDR1 SGHVS and CDR2 FNYEAQ. The CDR3 loop is CASSRGRQETQYF. In nucleotides, the CDR3 is TGTGCCAGCAGCAGGGGGAGACAAGAGACCCAGTACTTC.

This chain joins TRBV5-8 and TRBJ2-1, with TRBD2 matching 7 bases. Germline V lookup: CDR1 SGHTS, CDR2 YDEGEE. Trimming at V came to 3 bases and at J to 3 bases, leaving 9 bases not matched to a gene. The CDR3 loop spans 16 amino acids. The CDR3 spells CASSWQSSGDYNEQFF. CDR3 nucleotide sequence: TGTGCCAGCAGCTGGCAGTCTAGCGGCGACTACAATGAGCAGTTCTTC.

This chain connects TRBV5-1 to TRBJ1-6; 10 bases align to TRBD1. Germline lookup yields CDR1 SGHRS and CDR2 YFSETQ. Germline trimming cut 6 bases from V and 8 bases from J; bases unmatched to any gene: 5. The CDR3 has 14 amino acids. CDR3 protein: CASNLGQGHSPLHF. The DNA for the CDR3 is TGCGCCAGCAATCTGGGACAGGGGCATTCACCCCTCCACTTT.

The gene calls are TRBV7-9 and TRBJ1-4; D is ambiguous. Deletions cut 5 bases from V and 10 bases from J, with 17 bases between. Per the germline V gene, CDR1 is SEHNR and CDR2 is FQNEAQ (reference sequence). The CDR3 covers 14 residues. CDR3 bases: TGTGCCAGCAGCGCCCCCGGGGAACACGGAAAACTGTTTTTT. Protein product: CASSAPGEHGKLFF.

The rearrangement uses TRBV11-2 and TRBJ2-3, with 8 bases fitting TRBD1. This CDR3 is built from 16 residues. CDR1 SGHAT and CDR2 FQNNGV come from the germline V gene. The junction had 8 bases not matched to a gene; V was cut back by 3 bases and J by 3 bases. The DNA of the CDR3 is TGTGCCAGCAGCTTTGACAGGGGCGAAGGAACAGATACGCAGTATTTT. It yields the protein CASSFDRGEGTDTQYF.

This chain uses TRBV27 with TRBJ2-1, with TRBD1 as a possible D gene (6 bases). V was cut by 4 bases and J by 0 bases, with 13 bases left in between. This CDR3 spans 16 amino acids. In germline, CDR1 is MNHEY, CDR2 SMNVEV (reference sequence). The CDR3 reads CASSSEGDSSYNEQFF. DNA for the CDR3: TGTGCCAGCAGTTCCGAGGGGGATAGCTCCTACAATGAGCAGTTCTTC.

The chain combines TRBV27 with TRBJ1-2; D may be TRBD1 (5 bases). CDR1 and CDR2 from the germline V gene are MNHEY and SMNVEV (reference sequence). V shed 6 bases and J shed 3 bases, with 5 bases lying between them. There are 11 residues in the CDR3. CDR3 in DNA: TGTGCCAGCAGGGGGGACTATGGCTACACCTTC. This encodes CASRGDYGYTF.

The CDR3 nucleotides read TGTGCCAGCAGTTACATCAGTCCGCGGGGCTACGAGCAGTACTTC. Encoded protein: CASSYISPRGYEQYF. The chain combines TRBV6-5 with TRBJ2-7; a weak D match, TRBD2 (6 bases). V was shortened by 2 bases and J by 3 bases, with 14 bases between the two germline ends. Germline V gene lookup returns CDR1 MNHEY and CDR2 SVGAGI. The CDR3 length is 15 residues.

The chain combines TRBV6-2 or TRBV6-3 with TRBJ1-1; D not resolved. The CDR3 runs to 14 residues. Trimming pared 0 bases from V and 1 base from J, leaving 6 bases between. Germline CDR1 reads MNHEY; CDR2 reads SVGEGT. CDR3 protein: CASSYSAANTEAFF. For the CDR3, the DNA is TGTGCCAGCAGTTACTCGGCAGCGAACACTGAAGCTTTCTTT.

This clone was counted once. The chain has TRBV9 and TRBJ1-1, with unresolved D. Germline values: CDR1 SGDLS, CDR2 YYNGEE. CDR3 size: 13 residues. Deletions cut 4 bases from V and 3 bases from J, with 10 bases between. DNA of the CDR3: TGTGCCAGCAGCCCCTATCTGGACACTGAAGCTTTCTTT. The encoded protein is CASSPYLDTEAFF.

The CDR3 reads CASSEQATYEQYF. CDR3 coding DNA: TGTGCCAGTAGTGAACAGGCGACCTACGAGCAGTACTTC. The V gene is TRBV19, the J gene TRBJ2-7; tentative D call: TRBD1 (5 bases). Trimming took 5 bases from V and 2 from J, leaving 10 bases between them. The CDR3 has 13 residues. Germline V gene lookup returns CDR1 LNHDA and CDR2 SQIVND (reference sequence).

This chain uses TRBV6-5 with TRBJ1-2; TRBD1 aligns across 8 bases. J lost 5 bases, V lost 6 bases, and 11 bases had no gene match. This CDR3 region has 15 residues. Per the germline V gene, CDR1 is MNHEY and CDR2 is SVGAGI. The CDR3 protein is CASRVTGGDLYGYTF. The CDR3 bases are TGTGCCAGCAGGGTAACAGGGGGTGACCTATATGGCTACACCTTC.

This clone was seen only once. The V gene is TRBV11-2, the J gene TRBJ1-1; D unresolved. The CDR3 runs 16 residues. Germline V CDR1 and CDR2: SGHAT, FQNNGV. Trimming removed 0 bases at V and 5 bases at J, with 16 bases between. The CDR3 coding sequence is TGTGCCAGCAGCTTAGAGACCTTTGCCGTGCAGACTGAAGCTTTCTTT. The encoded protein is CASSLETFAVQTEAFF.

This chain joins TRBV6-5 and TRBJ2-3; 11 positions match TRBD1. The germline V gene encodes CDR1 MNHEY and CDR2 SVGAGI. CDR3 size: 15 residues. After removal of 5 bases from V and 3 bases from J, the junction contained 4 bases not matched to a gene. CDR3 bases: TGTGCCAGCAGTCGGACAGGGGGCGTGACAGATACGCAGTATTTT. The encoded protein is CASSRTGGVTDTQYF.

This clone was observed a handful of times. V is TRBV28 and J is TRBJ2-3, with D perhaps matching TRBD2 (7 bases). Germline values: CDR1 MDHEN, CDR2 SYDVKM. This CDR3 spans 16 amino acids. Trimming removed 7 bases at V and 2 bases at J, with 19 bases between. The chain's CDR3 is CASTLGGTIDTDTQYF. The DNA for the CDR3 is TGTGCCAGCACTCTGGGGGGGACAATTGACACAGATACGCAGTATTTT. The full variable domain, rest sourced from reference TRBV28 and TRBJ2-3, is DVKVTQSSRYLVKRTGEKVFLECVQDMDHENMFWYRQDPGLGLRLIYFSYDVKMKEKGDIPEGYSVSREKKERFSLILESASTNQTSMYLCASTLGGTIDTDTQYFGPGTRLTVL.

This clone was seen only a few times. This chain joins TRBV6-4 and TRBJ2-1; D may be TRBD1 or TRBD2 (6 bases each). V was cut by 6 bases and J by 5 bases, with 17 bases left in between. Per the germline V gene, CDR1 is MRHNA and CDR2 is SNTAGT. This CDR3 spans 15 amino acids. The CDR3 sequence is CASSAEGGLNNEQFF. The CDR3 nucleotides read TGTGCCAGCAGCGCCGAGGGGGGTTTGAACAATGAGCAGTTCTTC.

The chain is built from TRBV6-6 and TRBJ2-7; 7 bases are a match to TRBD1. J lost 6 bases, V lost 7 bases, and 9 bases had no gene match. CDR1 and CDR2 (germline): MNHNY, SVGAGI (reference sequence). This CDR3 contains 13 residues. The CDR3 region has the DNA TGTGCCAGCACTCAACACCGGGACAGCGAGCAGTACTTC. It yields the protein CASTQHRDSEQYF.

This clone has only a few counts. The V gene is TRBV21-1, the J gene TRBJ1-1. TRBV21-1 is deemed a pseudogene. This CDR3 has 14 residues. The CDR3 DNA reads as TGTGCCAGCAGCAAACCAACGGCGAACACTGAAGCTTTCTTT. This codes for CASSKPTANTEAFF.

V usage is TRBV4-1 and J usage is TRBJ1-1, with D possibly matching TRBD1 (5 bases). The V gene lost 8 bases and the J gene lost 4 bases, with 11 bases spanning the gap. The V gene's germline CDR1 is MGHRA and CDR2 YSYEKL. The CDR3 runs to 12 residues. In DNA, the CDR3 is TGCGCCAGCGGGGCCAGGTCCACTGAAGCTTTCTTT. This sequence encodes CASGARSTEAFF.

This sequence joins TRBV6-5 and TRBJ2-5, with D unresolved. The germline gives CDR1 MNHEY, CDR2 SVGAGI. Trimming removed 6 bases at V and 7 bases at J, with 15 bases between. This CDR3 is 13 amino acids long. This CDR3 is CASRSRALGTQYF. The CDR3 DNA follows: TGTGCCAGCAGATCCCGAGCTTTGGGGACCCAGTACTTC.